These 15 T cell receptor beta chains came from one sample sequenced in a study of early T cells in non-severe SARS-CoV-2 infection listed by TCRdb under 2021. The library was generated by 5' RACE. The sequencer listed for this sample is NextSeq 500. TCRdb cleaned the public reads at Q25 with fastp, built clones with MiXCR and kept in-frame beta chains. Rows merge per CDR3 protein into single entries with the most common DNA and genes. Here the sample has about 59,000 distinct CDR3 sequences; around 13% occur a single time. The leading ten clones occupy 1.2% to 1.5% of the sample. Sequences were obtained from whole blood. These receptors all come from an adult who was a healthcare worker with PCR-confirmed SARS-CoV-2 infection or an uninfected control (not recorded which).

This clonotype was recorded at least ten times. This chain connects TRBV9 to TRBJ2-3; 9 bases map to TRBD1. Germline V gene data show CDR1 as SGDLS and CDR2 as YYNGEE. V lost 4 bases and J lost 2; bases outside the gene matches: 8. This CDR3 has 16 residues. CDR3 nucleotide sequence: TGTGCCAGCAGCCCACTTGGGACAGGGAACACAGATACGCAGTATTTT. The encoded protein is CASSPLGTGNTDTQYF.

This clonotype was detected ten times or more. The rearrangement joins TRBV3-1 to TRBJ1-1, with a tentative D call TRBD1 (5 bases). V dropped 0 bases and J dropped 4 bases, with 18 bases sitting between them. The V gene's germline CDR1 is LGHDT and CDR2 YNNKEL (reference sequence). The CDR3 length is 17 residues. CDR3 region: CASSQEGVRLKGTEAFF. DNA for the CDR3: TGTGCCAGCAGCCAAGAGGGGGTTCGGCTGAAGGGCACTGAAGCTTTCTTT.

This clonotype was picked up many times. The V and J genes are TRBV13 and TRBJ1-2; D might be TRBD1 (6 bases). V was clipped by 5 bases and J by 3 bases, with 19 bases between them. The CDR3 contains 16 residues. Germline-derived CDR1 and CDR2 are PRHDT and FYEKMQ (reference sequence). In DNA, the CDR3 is TGTGCCAGCAGCCAAAGCCAGGACAGCTACCACTATGGCTACACCTTC. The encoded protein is CASSQSQDSYHYGYTF.

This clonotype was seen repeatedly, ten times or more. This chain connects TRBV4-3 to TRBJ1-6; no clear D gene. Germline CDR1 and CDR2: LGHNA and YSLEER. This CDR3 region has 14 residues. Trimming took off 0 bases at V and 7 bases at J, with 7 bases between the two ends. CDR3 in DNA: TGCGCCAGCAGCCAAGAGGCTTTAAATTCACCCCTCCACTTT. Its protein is CASSQEALNSPLHF.

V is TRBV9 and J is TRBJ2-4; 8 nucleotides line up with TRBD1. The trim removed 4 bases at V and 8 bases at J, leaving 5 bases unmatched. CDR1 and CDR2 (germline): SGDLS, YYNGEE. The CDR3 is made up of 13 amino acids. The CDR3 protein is CASSTTGDDIQYF. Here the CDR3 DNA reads TGTGCCAGCAGCACGACAGGGGATGACATTCAGTACTTC. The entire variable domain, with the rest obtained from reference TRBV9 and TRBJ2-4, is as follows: DSGVTQTPKHLITATGQRVTLRCSPRSGDLSVYWYQQSLDQGLQFLIQYYNGEERAKGNILERFSAQQFPDLHSELNLSSLELGDSALYFCASSTTGDDIQYFGAGTRLSVL.

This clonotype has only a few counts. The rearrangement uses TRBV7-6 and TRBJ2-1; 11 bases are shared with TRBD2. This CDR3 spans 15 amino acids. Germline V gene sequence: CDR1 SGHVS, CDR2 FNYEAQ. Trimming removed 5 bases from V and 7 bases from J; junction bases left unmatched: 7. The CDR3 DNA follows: TGTGCCAGCAGCGCAAGACTAGCGGGGCCAAATGAGCAGTTCTTC. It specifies CASSARLAGPNEQFF.

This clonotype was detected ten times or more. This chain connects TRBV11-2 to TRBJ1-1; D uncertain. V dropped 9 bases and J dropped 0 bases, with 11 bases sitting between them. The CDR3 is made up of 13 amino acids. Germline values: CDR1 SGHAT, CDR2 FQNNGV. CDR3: CASANTMNTEAFF. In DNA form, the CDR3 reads TGTGCCAGTGCGAATACAATGAACACTGAAGCTTTCTTT.

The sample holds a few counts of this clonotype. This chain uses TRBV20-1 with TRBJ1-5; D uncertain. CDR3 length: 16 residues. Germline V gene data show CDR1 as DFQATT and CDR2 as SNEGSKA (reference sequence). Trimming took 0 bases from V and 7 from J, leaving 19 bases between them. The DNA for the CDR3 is TGCAGTGCTAGAGAAGGGTCACGGGATTTCTGGCAGCCCCAGCATTTT. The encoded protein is CSAREGSRDFWQPQHF.

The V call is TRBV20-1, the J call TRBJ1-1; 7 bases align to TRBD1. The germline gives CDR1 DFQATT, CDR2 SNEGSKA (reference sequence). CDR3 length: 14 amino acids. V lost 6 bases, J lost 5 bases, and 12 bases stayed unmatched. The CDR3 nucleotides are TGCAGTGCCAGGGGGGGCTTGGGACGGACTGAAGCTTTCTTT. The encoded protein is CSARGGLGRTEAFF.

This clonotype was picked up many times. The CDR3 DNA follows: TGTGCCAGCAGGGGCGGGGGGACTAATGAAAAACTGTTTTTT. Amino acid sequence: CASRGGGTNEKLFF. J is TRBJ1-4 and V is TRBV7-6; weak D call: TRBD1 (5 bases). Trimming shortened V by 6 bases and J by 2 bases, and 10 bases separated the two germline ends. Germline V gene lookup returns CDR1 SGHVS and CDR2 FNYEAQ. CDR3 length: 14 residues.

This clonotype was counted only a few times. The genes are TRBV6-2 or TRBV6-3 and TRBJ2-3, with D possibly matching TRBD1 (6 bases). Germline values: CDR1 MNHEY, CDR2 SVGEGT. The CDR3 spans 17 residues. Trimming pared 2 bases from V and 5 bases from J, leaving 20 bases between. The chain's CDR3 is CASSYIFRWGRKDTQYF. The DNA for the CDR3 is TGTGCCAGCAGTTACATTTTTAGGTGGGGGCGGAAAGATACGCAGTATTTT.

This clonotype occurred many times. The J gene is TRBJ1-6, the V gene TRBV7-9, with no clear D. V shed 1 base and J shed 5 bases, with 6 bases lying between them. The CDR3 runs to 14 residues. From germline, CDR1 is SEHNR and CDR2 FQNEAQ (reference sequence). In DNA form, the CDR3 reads TGTGCCAGCAGCTTAGGGGCGGATAATTCACCCCTCCACTTT. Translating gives CASSLGADNSPLHF.

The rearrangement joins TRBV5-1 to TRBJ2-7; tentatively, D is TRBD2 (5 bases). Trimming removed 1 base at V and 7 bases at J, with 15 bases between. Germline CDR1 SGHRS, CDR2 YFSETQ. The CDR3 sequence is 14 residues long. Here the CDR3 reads CASSLYTGPGEQYF. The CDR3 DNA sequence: TGCGCCAGCAGCTTGTATACGGGCCCGGGGGAGCAGTACTTC.

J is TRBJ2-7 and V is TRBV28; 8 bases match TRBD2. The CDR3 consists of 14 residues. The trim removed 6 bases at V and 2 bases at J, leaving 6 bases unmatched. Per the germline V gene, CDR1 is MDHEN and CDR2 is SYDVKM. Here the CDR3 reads CASRRGGLAYEQYF. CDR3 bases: TGTGCCAGCAGACGGGGGGGACTTGCCTACGAGCAGTACTTC.

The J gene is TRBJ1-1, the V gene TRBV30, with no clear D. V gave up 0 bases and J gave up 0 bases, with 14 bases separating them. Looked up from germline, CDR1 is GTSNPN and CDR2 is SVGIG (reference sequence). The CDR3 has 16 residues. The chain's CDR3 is CAWSVPVGPLNTEAFF. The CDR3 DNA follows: TGTGCCTGGAGTGTACCTGTTGGGCCGCTGAACACTGAAGCTTTCTTT.